The T cell receptor (beta chain) described here comes from a study of T-cell memory formation after mild COVID-19. TCRdb redid the calling of the 5' RACE reads with MiXCR, one entry per CDR3 protein. Altogether 300,000 to 350,000 distinct CDR3 sequences are present, approximately 15% being singletons, with the ten largest covering over 20%. This clonotype has just a few counts. The germline gives CDR1 SGHRS, CDR2 YFSETQ. V shed 3 bases and J 2 bases; nucleotides not matched to a gene: 8. The CDR3 length is 16 residues. The source material was PBMCs or a T cell subset sorted from them (not recorded which). The TCR sequence derives from a man between 18 and 35 years old who had mild COVID-19 (a few samples of this study predate the infection). Cell type and time point are not known. The V gene is TRBV5-1, the J gene TRBJ2-1; 7 bases map to TRBD2. The CDR3 loop reads CASSYPQGGAYNEQFF. In DNA form, the CDR3 reads TGCGCCAGCAGCTACCCCCAGGGAGGGGCCTACAATGAGCAGTTCTTC. The entire variable domain, with the rest obtained from reference TRBV5-1 and TRBJ2-1, is as follows: KAGVTQTPRYLIKTRGQQVTLSCSPISGHRSVSWYQQTPGQGLQFLFEYFSETQRNKGNFPGRFSGRQFSNSRSEMNVSTLELGDSALYLCASSYPQGGAYNEQFFGPGTRLTVL.